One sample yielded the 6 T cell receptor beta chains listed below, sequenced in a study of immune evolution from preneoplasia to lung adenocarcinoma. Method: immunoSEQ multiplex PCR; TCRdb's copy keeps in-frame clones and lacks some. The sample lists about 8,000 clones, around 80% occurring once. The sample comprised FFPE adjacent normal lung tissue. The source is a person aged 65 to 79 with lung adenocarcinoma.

The chain's CDR3 is CAWSSGPLVRTQYF. As DNA, the CDR3 is TGTGCCTGGAGCTCCGGACCCTTGGTGAGGACCCAGTACTTC. This chain joins TRBV30 and TRBJ2-5; D is ambiguous. CDR1 and CDR2 from the germline V gene are GTSNPN and SVGIG (reference sequence). The CDR3 extends over 14 amino acids. V lost 3 bases and J 7 bases, leaving 18 bases between the germline ends.

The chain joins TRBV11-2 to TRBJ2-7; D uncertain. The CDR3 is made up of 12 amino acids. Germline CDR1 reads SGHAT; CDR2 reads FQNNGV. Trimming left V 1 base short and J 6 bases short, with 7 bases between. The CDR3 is CASSLASLEQYF. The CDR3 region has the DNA TGTGCCAGCAGCTTAGCATCTCTCGAGCAGTACTTC.

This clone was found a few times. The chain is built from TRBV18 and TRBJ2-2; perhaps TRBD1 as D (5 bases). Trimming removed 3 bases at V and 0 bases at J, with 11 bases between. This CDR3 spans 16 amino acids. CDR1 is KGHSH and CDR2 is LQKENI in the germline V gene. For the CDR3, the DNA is TGTGCCAGCTCACCTTCGTTACAGGCGAACACCGGGGAGCTGTTTTTT. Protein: CASSPSLQANTGELFF. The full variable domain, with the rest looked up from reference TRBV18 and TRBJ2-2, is NAGVMQNPRHLVRRRGQEARLRCSPMKGHSHVYWYRQLPEEGLKFMVYLQKENIIDESGMPKERFSAEFPKEGPSILRIQQVVRGDSAAYFCASSPSLQANTGELFFGEGSRLTVL.

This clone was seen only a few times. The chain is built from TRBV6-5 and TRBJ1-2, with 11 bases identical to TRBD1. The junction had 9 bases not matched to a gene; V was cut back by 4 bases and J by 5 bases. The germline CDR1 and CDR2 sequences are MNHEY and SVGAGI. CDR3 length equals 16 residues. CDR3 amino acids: CASSFSTGTGGYGYTF. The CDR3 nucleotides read TGTGCCAGCAGTTTCTCCACCGGGACAGGGGGATATGGCTACACCTTC.

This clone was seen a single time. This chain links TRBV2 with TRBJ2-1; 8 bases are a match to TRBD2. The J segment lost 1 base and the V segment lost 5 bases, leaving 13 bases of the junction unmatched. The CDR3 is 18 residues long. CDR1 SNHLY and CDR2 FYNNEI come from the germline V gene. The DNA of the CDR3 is TGTGCCAGCAGTCTTACTAGCGGATTTCCATCTTCCTACAATGAGCAGTTCTTC. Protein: CASSLTSGFPSSYNEQFF.

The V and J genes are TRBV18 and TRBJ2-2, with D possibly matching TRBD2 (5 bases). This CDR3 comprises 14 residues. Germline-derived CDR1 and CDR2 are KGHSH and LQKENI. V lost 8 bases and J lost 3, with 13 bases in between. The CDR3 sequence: CASQKADHTGELFF. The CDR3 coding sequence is TGTGCCAGCCAAAAAGCGGATCACACCGGGGAGCTGTTTTTT.